This T cell receptor beta chain derives from a study of cytomegalovirus exposure and HLA in healthy donors. Study findings and constraints: Further analysis, carried out later, found HLA-associated TCR beta chains more clonally expanded than equally common other chains. The later analysis indicated that the majority of CMV-associated TCR beta chains appeared HLA-restricted. Fewer N-insertions (relative to the approximately 670-donor mean) were reportedly seen in an Asian-associated ancestry cluster in a later analysis. The productive fraction for most TCR beta V segments was about 87% or about 30% in an earlier analysis.

As concerns this clone: Antigen unknown.

Germline V lookup: CDR1 MNHEY, CDR2 SMNVEV (reference sequence). The V gene lost 6 bases and the J gene lost 5 bases, with 10 bases spanning the gap. The CDR3 extends over 12 amino acids. The PCR employed 60 Vbeta primers together with 13 Jbeta primers. Sequenced by immunoSEQ multiplex PCR; TCRdb stores in-frame clones only, minus some. This sample has about 190,000 clones, with 73% found just once. The sequenced sample consisted of PBMCs. The genes are TRBV27 and TRBJ1-2; possibly TRBD1 for D (5 bases). The TCR sequence derives from a woman in her thirties in good health and CMV-seronegative. CDR3 coding DNA: TGTGCCAGCAGGGCAGGGCCGTATGGCTACACCTTC. This encodes CASRAGPYGYTF.